This TCR beta chain appears in the sequencing data of a study of blood T cell repertoires in COVID-19. Original data processing: Scientists estimated how many nucleated cells there were by amplifying reference gene primers. Generated by immunoSEQ multiplex PCR, the TCRdb table keeps only in-frame clones and is missing some. V, J and clone size derive from that table, while D and trimming were established from the DNA sequence. The sample has hundreds of thousands of clones, 85% to 90% seen once. Two negative PCRs, clearance, or symptom resolution were required of recovered Cohort 3 donors. Sequenced material: PBMCs or T cells enriched from blood (not recorded which). This TCR was recovered from a woman aged 50 to 60 who had recovered from COVID-19.

CDR3 sequence: CASNLEGVPNSPLHF. CDR3 nucleotides: TGTGCCAGCAACCTAGAAGGGGTCCCAAATTCACCCCTCCACTTT. The rearrangement links TRBV28 to TRBJ1-6, with D perhaps TRBD1 (5 bases). CDR1 and CDR2 (germline): MDHEN, SYDVKM. This CDR3 has 15 amino acids. Trimming shortened V by 7 bases and J by 7 bases, and 17 bases separated the two germline ends.